This T cell receptor (beta chain) was retrieved from a study of chemoradiotherapy in HPV16-positive cancers. The method was immunoSEQ multiplex PCR; TCRdb's version includes in-frame clones alone and lacks a portion of them. The sample yields 14,000 or so clones, roughly 87% seen once. The germline gives CDR1 SGHNT, CDR2 YENEEA. The CDR3 length is 17 residues. Losses at the gene ends were 1 base for V and 5 bases for J; bases not matched to a gene: 5. The receptor was isolated from a human donor with HPV-associated anogenital cancer. The sequenced sample was tumor tissue, obtained from a patient who underwent chemoradiotherapy. The chain is built from TRBV11-3 and TRBJ2-2, with TRBD2 matching over 12 bases. Here the CDR3 reads CASSLGLAGEATGELFF. CDR3 nucleotides: TGTGCCAGCAGCTTAGGACTAGCGGGAGAGGCGACCGGGGAGCTGTTTTTT. Using reference TRBV11-3 and TRBJ2-2 for the parts outside the CDR3, the full variable domain is EAGVVQSPRYKIIEKKQPVAFWCNPISGHNTLYWYLQNLGQGPELLIRYENEEAVDDSQLPKDRFSAERLKGVDSTLKIQPAELGDSAVYLCASSLGLAGEATGELFFGEGSRLTVL.